Following are 25 T cell receptor beta chains from one sample sequenced in a study of glioma-infiltrating T cells. TCR alpha and beta CDR3 regions were amplified from RNA using iRepertoire nested multiplex PCR. TCRdb independently ran MiXCR on the multiplex PCR reads; one entry per CDR3 protein. The sample holds 170,000 or so distinct CDR3 sequences; about 46% are singletons and the top ten take around 5%. The sample comprised glioma tissue, nonneoplastic brain tissue, or PBMCs (not recorded which). The origin of the receptors is a human donor with low-grade glioma or glioblastoma, undergoing nonglioma brain surgery, or in good health (not recorded which).

Regarding this clonotype: A much bigger clone sits one base away, suggesting this may be a read error. The J gene is TRBJ1-5, the V gene TRBV19; D ambiguous. This CDR3 comprises 15 residues. Looked up from germline, CDR1 is LNHDA and CDR2 is SQIVND (reference sequence). CDR3 protein: CASSMGGGSNKPQHF. As DNA, the CDR3 is TGTGCCAGTAGTATGGGAGGAGGGAGCAATAAGCCCCAGCATTTT. Based on the CDR3 plus reference TRBV19 and TRBJ1-5, the full variable domain is DGGITQSPKYLFRKEGQNVTLSCEQNLNHDAMYWYRQDPGQGLRLIYYSQIVNDFQKGDIAEGYSVSREKKESFPLTVTSAQKNPTAFYLCASSMGGGSNKPQHFGDGTRLSIL.

The chain joins TRBV5-4 to TRBJ1-4; D unresolved. V shed 3 bases and J shed 2 bases, with 11 bases lying between them. This CDR3 has 15 residues. Germline loops: CDR1 SGHNT, CDR2 YYREEE (reference sequence). The CDR3 DNA follows: TGTGCCAGCAGCTGGTATAAGGGCACTAATGAAAAACTGTTTTTT. Translated, it gives CASSWYKGTNEKLFF.

This clonotype came up many times. This rearrangement joins TRBV28 to TRBJ2-6; maybe TRBD2 (5 bases). Trimming removed 3 bases at V and 6 bases at J, with 12 bases between. This CDR3 has 15 residues. Germline V CDR1 and CDR2: MDHEN, SYDVKM. The CDR3 sequence is CASSFGVREANVLTF. The CDR3 DNA sequence: TGTGCCAGCAGTTTCGGGGTACGTGAGGCCAACGTCCTGACTTTC.

This clonotype was observed a few times. One end of the junction does not line up with germline, which may come from a read error. V usage is TRBV28 and J usage is TRBJ2-5; D possibly uses TRBD1 or TRBD2 (5 bases each). The CDR3 loop spans 13 amino acids. Germline V lookup: CDR1 MDHEN, CDR2 SYDVKM. CDR3 in amino acids: CASSRGGTGTRYF. CDR3 coding DNA: TGTGCCAGCAGTCGTGGCGGTACGGGGACCCGGTACTTC.

A note on this clonotype: An end of the junction does not agree with germline; a read error may underlie this. The chain employs TRBV6-1 and TRBJ2-3, with TRBD2 as a possible D gene (6 bases). This CDR3 has 15 amino acids. CDR1 is MNHNS and CDR2 is SASEGT in the germline V gene. This CDR3 is CASSELAGPWDTQCF. The CDR3 DNA is TGTGCCAGCAGTGAACTCGCGGGGCCGTGGGATACGCAGTGTTTT.

This clonotype showed up many times. The rearrangement joins TRBV2 to TRBJ1-2; no reliable D call. Per germline, CDR1 SNHLY and CDR2 FYNNEI. With 6 bases removed from V and 5 bases from J, the gap between germline ends came to 13 bases. This CDR3 spans 13 amino acids. CDR3 DNA: TGTGCCAGCAGCGAAACTCCGAGGTATGGCTACACCTTC. Protein: CASSETPRYGYTF.

For this clonotype: Since a much larger clone is just one base distant, this may be a read error. This rearrangement joins TRBV7-2 to TRBJ2-2; a weak D match, TRBD2 (6 bases). Germline loops: CDR1 SGHTA, CDR2 FQGNSA. This CDR3 contains 12 residues. CDR3 DNA: TGTGCCGGCAGCGAGCGGGCCGGGGAGCTGTTTTTT. This gives the protein CAGSERAGELFF.

This sequence joins TRBV6-1 and TRBJ2-7; 15 positions agree with TRBD2. Germline loops: CDR1 MNHNS, CDR2 SASEGT. This CDR3 contains 16 residues. The V and J ends lost 6 bases and 4 bases, in that order; junction bases with no gene match: 7. The CDR3 is CASSSGLAGGGYEQYF. CDR3 bases: TGTGCCAGCAGCTCCGGACTAGCGGGAGGGGGATACGAGCAGTACTTC.

Comment on this clonotype: The junction departs from the called germline gene at one end, perhaps through a read error. This chain links TRBV6-1 with TRBJ2-2; the D call may be TRBD1 or TRBD2 (5 bases each). The germline gives CDR1 MNHNS, CDR2 SASEGT. CDR3 length: 15 residues. The CDR3 DNA sequence: TGTGCCATCAGTGAGACGGGACGGGCCGCCGGGGAGCTGTTTTTT. Its protein product is CAISETGRAAGELFF.

Of note for this clonotype: A single base separates this from a much larger clone, so it may be a read error. The CDR3 loop reads CSQLANPHEQYF. The DNA for the CDR3 is TGCAGTCAACTAGCGAATCCCCACGAGCAGTACTTC. The rearrangement links TRBV20-1 to TRBJ2-7; 7 positions match TRBD2. V lost 8 bases, J lost 5 bases, and 9 bases stayed unmatched. This CDR3 region has 12 residues. CDR1 DFQATT and CDR2 SNEGSKA come from the germline V gene (reference sequence).

About this clonotype: This may be a read error: a much more frequent sequence differs by one nucleotide. The chain has TRBV11-2 and TRBJ2-3, with 9 bases fitting TRBD1. V shed 6 bases, J shed 5 bases, and the junction held 9 bases outside the gene matches. The CDR3 has 15 amino acids. Germline CDR1 and CDR2: SGHAT and FQNNGV. The CDR3: CASRQQGAQEDTQYF. The CDR3 bases are TGTGCCAGCAGACAACAGGGGGCGCAGGAAGATACGCAGTATTTT.

As concerns this clonotype: A much larger clone sits a single nucleotide away, making a read error possible. V usage is TRBV20-1 and J usage is TRBJ2-7; 9 bases line up with TRBD2. The CDR3 spans 16 residues. Trimming took 3 bases from V and 0 from J; bases not matched to a gene: 9. From germline, CDR1 is DFQATT and CDR2 SNEGSKA (reference sequence). DNA for the CDR3: TGCAGTGCTAGGCCCCCCGTTAGCGGGAGCTCCTACGAGCAGTACTTC. Translated: CSARPPVSGSSYEQYF.

Here the CDR3 DNA reads TGTGCCAGTAGTATGATGTCAGGGGTCGGGGGTCCAACACCCCTCCACTTT. Translation: CASSMMSGVGGPTPLHF. V gene TRBV19 combines with J gene TRBJ1-6; TRBD1 might be the D (6 bases). CDR3 length equals 17 residues. Trimming left V 3 bases short and J 11 bases short, with 23 bases between. The germline V gene encodes CDR1 LNHDA and CDR2 SQIVND (reference sequence).

The rearrangement joins TRBV5-1 to TRBJ2-1; D unresolved. The CDR3 loop spans 13 amino acids. Germline V gene data show CDR1 as SGHRS and CDR2 as YFSETQ. The V gene lost 0 bases and the J gene lost 5 bases, with 6 bases spanning the gap. The CDR3 region has the DNA TGCGCCAGCAGCTTGGTTTTGGACAATGAGCAGTTCTTC. Translating gives CASSLVLDNEQFF. The full variable domain, rest sourced from reference TRBV5-1 and TRBJ2-1, is KAGVTQTPRYLIKTRGQQVTLSCSPISGHRSVSWYQQTPGQGLQFLFEYFSETQRNKGNFPGRFSGRQFSNSRSEMNVSTLELGDSALYLCASSLVLDNEQFFGPGTRLTVL.

For this clonotype: A much more abundant neighbour one base away suggests this may be a read error. The chain combines TRBV20-1 with TRBJ1-4; D is ambiguous. Germline CDR1 and CDR2: DFQATT and SNEGSKA (reference sequence). The CDR3 has 13 amino acids. V lost 7 bases and J lost 0, with 9 bases in between. The CDR3 loop is CSELSTTNEKLFF. The CDR3 DNA sequence: TGCAGTGAGCTGTCAACAACTAATGAAAAACTGTTTTTT.

This clonotype was recorded many times. This rearrangement joins TRBV28 to TRBJ2-1; D unclear. From germline, CDR1 is MDHEN and CDR2 SYDVKM. V shed 5 bases and J shed 9 bases, with 8 bases lying between them. The CDR3 is 11 amino acids. The CDR3 DNA reads as TGTGCCAGCAGTCCGGCTAGTGAGCAGTTCTTC. Protein product: CASSPASEQFF.

This clonotype has ten or more counts. The chain combines TRBV20-1 with TRBJ2-5, with 9 bases matching TRBD2. This CDR3 has 16 residues. CDR1 and CDR2 from the germline V gene are DFQATT and SNEGSKA (reference sequence). V was pared by 4 bases and J by 5 bases, with 14 bases of the junction left unmatched. CDR3 sequence reads: CSAKPLAGGLWETQYF. In nucleotides, the CDR3 is TGCAGTGCTAAGCCGCTCGCGGGAGGGCTGTGGGAGACCCAGTACTTC.

CDR3 amino acids: CSAAETSGNRDTQYF. The CDR3 coding sequence is TGCAGTGCTGCCGAGACTAGCGGAAACAGGGATACGCAGTATTTT. The rearrangement uses TRBV20-1 and TRBJ2-3; 9 bases match TRBD2. Germline V gene sequence: CDR1 DFQATT, CDR2 SNEGSKA (reference sequence). The CDR3 runs to 15 residues. The V and J ends lost 5 bases and 6 bases, in that order; junction bases with no gene match: 12.

This clonotype was detected many times. The chain uses TRBV28 and TRBJ1-2; tentatively, D is TRBD1 (6 bases). The CDR3 contains 15 residues. The germline V gene encodes CDR1 MDHEN and CDR2 SYDVKM. Trimming stripped 2 bases from V and 3 bases from J, with 13 bases between. The CDR3 loop is CASSLLDSSYYGYTF. CDR3 sequence (DNA): TGTGCCAGCAGTTTACTGGACAGTTCCTACTATGGCTACACCTTC.

Points on this clonotype: A clone one base away is much larger, so this may be a read error. The genes are TRBV15 and TRBJ1-5; D call uncertain. This CDR3 region has 14 residues. From germline, CDR1 is LNHNV and CDR2 YYDKDF (reference sequence). The V and J ends lost 0 bases and 7 bases respectively, with 10 bases between them. DNA for the CDR3: TGTGCCACCAGCAGAGACCTGGAGGGACAGCCCCAGCATTTT. Translating gives CATSRDLEGQPQHF.

With respect to this clonotype: A much larger clone differs from this one at a single base, so this may be a read error. The chain employs TRBV24-1 and TRBJ1-2; 7 bases agree with TRBD1. The CDR3 is 14 residues long. Looked up from germline, CDR1 is KGHDR and CDR2 is SFDVKD. The CDR3 DNA sequence: TGTGCCACCAGTGATTTGGACAGGGTGAATGGCTACAACTTC. Its protein is CATSDLDRVNGYNF.

Remarks on this clonotype: Since a much larger clone is just one base distant, this may be a read error. The chain joins TRBV28 to TRBJ2-1; 10 positions agree with TRBD2. This CDR3 region has 17 residues. The ends lost 3 bases at V and 6 bases at J; junction bases unmatched: 11. CDR1 and CDR2 from the germline V gene are MDHEN and SYDVKM. CDR3 residues: CASSFLLAGVSANEQFF. CDR3 sequence (DNA): TGTGCCAGCAGTTTCCTTCTAGCGGGAGTATCGGCCAATGAGCAGTTCTTC.

Notes on this clonotype: One junction end does not reproduce the germline sequence, and a read error may be involved. Written as DNA, the CDR3 is TGCGCCAGCGGCCAAGGTGTTAACACCGGGGAGCTGTTTTTT. Protein: CASGQGVNTGELFF. The J gene is TRBJ2-2, the V gene TRBV4-1, with D unresolved. CDR3 length: 14 amino acids. CDR1 is MGHRA and CDR2 is YSYEKL in the germline V gene.

As to this clonotype: A much larger clone lies one base from this, so it may be a read error. The J gene is TRBJ2-1, the V gene TRBV19, with D maybe TRBD2 (6 bases). This CDR3 is built from 15 residues. Germline CDR1 LNHDA, CDR2 SQIVND (reference sequence). CDR3 DNA sequence: TGTGCCAGTAGTATACGGACGGGAGTGCGAAATGAGGAGTTCTTC. This codes for CASSIRTGVRNEEFF.

Many counts were recorded for this clonotype. This chain uses TRBV28 with TRBJ1-5, with 8 nucleotides matching TRBD1. CDR1 MDHEN and CDR2 SYDVKM come from the germline V gene. V gave up 5 bases and J gave up 6 bases; unmatched junction bases: 6. The CDR3 extends over 14 amino acids. The chain's CDR3 is CASSQTGEVQPQHF. Here the CDR3 DNA reads TGTGCCAGCAGTCAGACAGGGGAGGTTCAGCCCCAGCATTTT.